This record looks at one T cell receptor (beta chain) sequence and its context. Its antigen remains unknown. This sample is part of a study of Ad26.COV2.S vaccination and SARS-CoV-2 variants. General study points: Breadth of non-spike TCRs did not differ between vaccinees and placebo recipients. Vaccine recipients surpassed placebo recipients in spike-specific TCR breadth. The breadth of spike-specific CD8+ and CD4+ T cell responses after vaccination was reportedly substantial. Estimates derived from TCR breadth and depth analyses may have underestimated total T cell responses.

Profiling relied on immunoSEQ multiplex PCR, and the TCRdb table lists in-frame clones only, not all of them. The sample contains around 170,000 clones, 87% of which appear only once. This CDR3 comprises 16 residues. The ends were cut back, 6 bases at V and 2 bases at J, with 16 bases in the middle. Looked up from germline, CDR1 is SEHNR and CDR2 is FQNEAQ (reference sequence). This TCR came from a human donor who had recovered from COVID-19. The source material was peripheral blood, sampled after recovery from COVID-19. V usage is TRBV7-9 and J usage is TRBJ2-2; D may correspond to TRBD1 or TRBD2 (6 bases each). The CDR3 DNA reads as TGTGCCAGCAGTTTCCCGGGGGCTCGAAACACCGGGGAGCTGTTTTTT. Translation: CASSFPGARNTGELFF.